These 5 T cell receptor beta chains came from one sample sequenced in a study of tissue T cells after allogeneic stem cell transplantation. Documented time point: mouse harvest day 14 after allogeneic transplant. Each mouse received 10^7 T-cell-depleted marrow cells plus 10^6 splenic CD5+ T cells by tail vein. The assay was immunoSEQ multiplex PCR, and TCRdb's table has in-frame clones only and misses some. The table includes roughly 8,000 clones, roughly a third detected once. The sequenced material came from skin. The receptor set was obtained from a female BALB/c mouse given C57BL/6 T cells with graft-versus-host disease after an allogeneic hematopoietic cell transplant.

Notes on this clone: Gene names are the mouse ones. The CDR3 goes on 1 residue after the read ends, and that part is filled in from the germline J gene. The chain links TRBV26 to TRBJ2-5; 7 bases align to TRBD2. Germline V lookup: CDR1 KGHPV, CDR2 FQNQEV (reference sequence). V lost 3 bases and J lost 2; bases outside the gene matches: 5. The length of the CDR3 is 15 residues. CDR3 DNA (partial): TGTGCCAGCAGTCTCACCTGGGGGACCCAAGACACCCAGTAC. Translation: CASSLTWGTQDTQY. The full CDR3 protein is CASSLTWGTQDTQYF.

This clone was observed a handful of times. Gene labels here are mouse ones. The CDR3 is cut off 1 residue early in the read; its end comes from the germline J gene. The rearrangement joins TRBV19 to TRBJ2-4; maybe TRBD1 (5 bases). V shed 1 base and J shed 0 bases, with 15 bases lying between them. CDR3 size: 17 residues. Germline-derived CDR1 and CDR2 are FNHDT and SITEND (reference sequence). The sequenced CDR3 bases are TGTGCCAGCAGTATAAGGTCAGGGAGGCTGAGTCAAAACACCTTGTAC. It encodes CASSIRSGRLSQNTLY. The whole CDR3 reads CASSIRSGRLSQNTLYF.

For this clone: The gene symbols are mouse symbols. This specimen includes other DNA sequences encoding the same CDR3. This CDR3 reads CASSLQGTGNTLYF. Partial CDR3 DNA: TGTGCCAGCAGCCTCCAGGGAACTGGAAATACGCTCTAT. The rearrangement uses TRBV26 and TRBJ1-3, with D maybe TRBD1 (5 bases). The sequence runs out 1 residue before the end of the CDR3; the remainder is reconstructed from the germline J gene. The germline V gene encodes CDR1 KGHPV and CDR2 FQNQEV (reference sequence). V dropped 6 bases and J dropped 2 bases, with 11 bases sitting between them. This CDR3 has 14 amino acids.

Of note for this clone: The gene symbols are mouse symbols. The read terminates 1 residue ahead of where the CDR3 ends, so the germline J gene completes it. The chain recombines TRBV26 with TRBJ2-4; D gene unclear. There are 14 residues in the CDR3. The V end lost 4 bases, the J end lost 0 bases, and 8 bases lay between the germline ends. The germline V gene has CDR1 KGHPV and CDR2 FQNQEV (reference sequence). The CDR3 here is CASSPPPSQNTLYF. The DNA read from the CDR3 is TGTGCCAGCAGTCCCCCGCCTAGTCAAAACACCTTGTAC.

Comments on this clone: Gene names are mouse gene names. The read finishes 1 residue shy of the CDR3 end, and the germline J gene is used to complete it. The chain uses TRBV26 and TRBJ2-5, with D possibly TRBD1 on 5 matching bases. CDR1 is KGHPV, CDR2 FQNQEV, per germline (reference sequence). CDR3 size: 13 residues. V gave up 5 bases and J gave up 3 bases, with 9 bases separating them. CDR3 amino acids: CASSSDNQDTQYF. Incomplete CDR3 DNA: TGTGCCAGCAGTTCGGACAATCAAGACACCCAGTAC.